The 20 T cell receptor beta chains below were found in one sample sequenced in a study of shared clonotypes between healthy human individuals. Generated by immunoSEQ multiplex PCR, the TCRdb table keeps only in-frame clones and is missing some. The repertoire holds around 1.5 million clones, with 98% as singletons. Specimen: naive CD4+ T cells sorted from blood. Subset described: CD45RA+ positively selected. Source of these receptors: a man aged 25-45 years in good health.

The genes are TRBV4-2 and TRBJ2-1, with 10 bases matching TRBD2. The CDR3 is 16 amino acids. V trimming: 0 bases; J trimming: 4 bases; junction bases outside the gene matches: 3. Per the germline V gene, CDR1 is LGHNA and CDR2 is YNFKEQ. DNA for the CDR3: TGTGCCAGCAGCCAAGATGAGACTAGCGGGTACAATGAGCAGTTCTTC. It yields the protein CASSQDETSGYNEQFF.

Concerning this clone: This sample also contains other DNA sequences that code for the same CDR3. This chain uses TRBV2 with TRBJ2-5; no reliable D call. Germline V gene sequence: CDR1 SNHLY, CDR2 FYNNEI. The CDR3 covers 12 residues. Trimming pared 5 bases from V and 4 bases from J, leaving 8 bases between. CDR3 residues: CASSRVRETQYF. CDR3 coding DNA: TGTGCCAGCAGTCGAGTAAGAGAGACCCAGTACTTC.

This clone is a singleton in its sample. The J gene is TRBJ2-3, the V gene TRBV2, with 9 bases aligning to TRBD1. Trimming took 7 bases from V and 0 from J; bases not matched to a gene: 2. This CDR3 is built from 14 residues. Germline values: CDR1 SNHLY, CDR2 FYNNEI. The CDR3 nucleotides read TGTGCCAGCACGGGACAGGGAAGCACAGATACGCAGTATTTT. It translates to CASTGQGSTDTQYF.

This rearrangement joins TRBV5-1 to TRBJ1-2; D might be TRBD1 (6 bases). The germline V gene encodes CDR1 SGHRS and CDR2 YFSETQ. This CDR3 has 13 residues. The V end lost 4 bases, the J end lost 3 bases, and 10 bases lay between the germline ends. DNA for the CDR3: TGCGCCAGCAGCGCACAGGGCCACTATGGCTACACCTTC. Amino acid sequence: CASSAQGHYGYTF.

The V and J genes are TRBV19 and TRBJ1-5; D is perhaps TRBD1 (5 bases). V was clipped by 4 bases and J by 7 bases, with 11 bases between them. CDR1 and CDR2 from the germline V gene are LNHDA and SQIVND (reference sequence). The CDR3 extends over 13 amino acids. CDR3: CASSSQGDQPQHF. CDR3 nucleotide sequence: TGTGCCAGTAGTAGTCAGGGAGACCAGCCCCAGCATTTT. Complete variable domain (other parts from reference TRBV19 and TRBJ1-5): DGGITQSPKYLFRKEGQNVTLSCEQNLNHDAMYWYRQDPGQGLRLIYYSQIVNDFQKGDIAEGYSVSREKKESFPLTVTSAQKNPTAFYLCASSSQGDQPQHFGDGTRLSIL.

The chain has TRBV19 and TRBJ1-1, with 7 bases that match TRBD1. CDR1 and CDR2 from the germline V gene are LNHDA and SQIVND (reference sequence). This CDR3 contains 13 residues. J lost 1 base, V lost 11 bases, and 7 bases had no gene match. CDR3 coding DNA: TGTGCCGGGAGAGGGGGCGAGAACACTGAAGCTTTCTTT. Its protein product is CAGRGGENTEAFF.

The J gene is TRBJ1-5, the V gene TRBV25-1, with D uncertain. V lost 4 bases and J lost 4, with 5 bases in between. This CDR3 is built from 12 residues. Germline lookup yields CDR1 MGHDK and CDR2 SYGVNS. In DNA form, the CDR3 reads TGTGCCAGCAGTGGCCCAAATCAGCCCCAGCATTTT. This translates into CASSGPNQPQHF.

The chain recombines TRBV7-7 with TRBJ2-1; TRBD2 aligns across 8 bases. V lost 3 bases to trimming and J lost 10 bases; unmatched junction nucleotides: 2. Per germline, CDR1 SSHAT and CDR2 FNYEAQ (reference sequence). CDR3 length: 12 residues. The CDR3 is CASSFAGGEQFF. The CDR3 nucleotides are TGTGCCAGCAGCTTCGCGGGGGGCGAGCAGTTCTTC. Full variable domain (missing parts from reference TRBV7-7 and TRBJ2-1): GAGVSQSPRYKVTKRGQDVTLRCDPISSHATLYWYQQALGQGPEFLTYFNYEAQPDKSGLPSDRFSAERPEGSISTLTIQRTEQRDSAMYRCASSFAGGEQFFGPGTRLTVL.

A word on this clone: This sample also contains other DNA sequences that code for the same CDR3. The CDR3 here is CASSRDRNYGYTF. The CDR3 DNA is TGTGCCAGCAGTAGGGACAGAAACTATGGCTACACCTTC. This sequence joins TRBV6-5 and TRBJ1-2; 7 nucleotides line up with TRBD1. V was pared by 5 bases and J by 2 bases, with 2 bases of the junction left unmatched. The germline V gene encodes CDR1 MNHEY and CDR2 SVGAGI. The CDR3 extends over 13 amino acids.

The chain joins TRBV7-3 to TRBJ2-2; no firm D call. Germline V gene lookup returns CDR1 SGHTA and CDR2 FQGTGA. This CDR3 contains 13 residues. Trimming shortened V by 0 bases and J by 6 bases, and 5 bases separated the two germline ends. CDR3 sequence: CASSLTISGELFF. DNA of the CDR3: TGTGCCAGCAGCTTAACGATCTCCGGGGAGCTGTTTTTT. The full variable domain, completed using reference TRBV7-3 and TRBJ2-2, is GAGVSQTPSNKVTEKGKYVELRCDPISGHTALYWYRQSLGQGPEFLIYFQGTGAADDSGLPNDRFFAVRPEGSVSTLKIQRTERGDSAVYLCASSLTISGELFFGEGSRLTVL.

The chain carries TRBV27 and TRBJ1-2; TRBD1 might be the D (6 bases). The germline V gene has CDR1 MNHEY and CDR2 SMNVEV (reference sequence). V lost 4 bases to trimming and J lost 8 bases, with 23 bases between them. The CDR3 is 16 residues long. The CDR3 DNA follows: TGTGCCAGCAGTTCCCCCTCCCGACAGGCACGTGGGGGCTACACCTTC. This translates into CASSSPSRQARGGYTF.

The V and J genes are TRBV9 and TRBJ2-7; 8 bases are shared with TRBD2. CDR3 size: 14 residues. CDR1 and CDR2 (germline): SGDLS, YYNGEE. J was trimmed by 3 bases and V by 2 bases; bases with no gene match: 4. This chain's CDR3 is CASSVGTRGYEQYF. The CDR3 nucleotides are TGTGCCAGCAGCGTTGGGACTAGAGGCTACGAGCAGTACTTC.

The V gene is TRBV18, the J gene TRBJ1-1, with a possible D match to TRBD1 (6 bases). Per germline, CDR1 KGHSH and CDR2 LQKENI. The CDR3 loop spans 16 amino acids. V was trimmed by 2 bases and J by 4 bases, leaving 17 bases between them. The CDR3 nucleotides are TGTGCCAGCTCACCAAGCTCCCGGACAGCTAGCACTGAAGCTTTCTTT. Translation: CASSPSSRTASTEAFF.

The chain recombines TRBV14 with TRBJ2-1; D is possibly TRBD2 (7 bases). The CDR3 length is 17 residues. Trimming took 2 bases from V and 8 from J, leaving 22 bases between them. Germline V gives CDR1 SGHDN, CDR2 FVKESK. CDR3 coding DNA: TGTGCCAGCAGCCAAAGGGGGGGGAGCGGGCCCTGGGATGAGCAGTTCTTC. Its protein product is CASSQRGGSGPWDEQFF.

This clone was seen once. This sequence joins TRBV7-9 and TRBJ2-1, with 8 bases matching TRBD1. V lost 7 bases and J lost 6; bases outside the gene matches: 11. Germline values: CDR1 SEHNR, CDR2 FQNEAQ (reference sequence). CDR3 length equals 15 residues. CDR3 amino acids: CASTLGGQGSNEQFF. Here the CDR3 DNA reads TGTGCCAGCACCCTTGGCGGACAGGGATCCAATGAGCAGTTCTTC.

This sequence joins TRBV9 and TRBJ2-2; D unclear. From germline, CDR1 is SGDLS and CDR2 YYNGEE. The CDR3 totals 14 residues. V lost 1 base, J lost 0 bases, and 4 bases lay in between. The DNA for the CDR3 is TGTGCCAGCAGCGTAAACCCGAACACCGGGGAGCTGTTTTTT. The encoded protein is CASSVNPNTGELFF.

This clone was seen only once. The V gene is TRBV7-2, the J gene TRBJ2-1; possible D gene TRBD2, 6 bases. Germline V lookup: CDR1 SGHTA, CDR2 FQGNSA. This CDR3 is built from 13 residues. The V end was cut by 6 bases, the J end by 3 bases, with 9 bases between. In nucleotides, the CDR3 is TGTGCCAGCAGTCGGGACTTCTACAATGAGCAGTTCTTC. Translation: CASSRDFYNEQFF.

The CDR3 DNA reads as TGTGCCAGCAGTACAGGGGGCCAGGAGACCCAGTACTTC. It yields the protein CASSTGGQETQYF. The chain uses TRBV2 and TRBJ2-5; 9 nucleotides line up with TRBD1. V shed 5 bases and J 5 bases; nucleotides not matched to a gene: 3. This CDR3 region has 13 residues. CDR1 SNHLY and CDR2 FYNNEI come from the germline V gene.

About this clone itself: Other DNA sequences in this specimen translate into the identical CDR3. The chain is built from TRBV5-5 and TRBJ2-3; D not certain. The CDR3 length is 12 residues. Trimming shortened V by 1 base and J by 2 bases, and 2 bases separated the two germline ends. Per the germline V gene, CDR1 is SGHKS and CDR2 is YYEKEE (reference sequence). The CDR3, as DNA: TGTGCCAGCAGCTTGTCCACAGATACGCAGTATTTT. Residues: CASSLSTDTQYF.

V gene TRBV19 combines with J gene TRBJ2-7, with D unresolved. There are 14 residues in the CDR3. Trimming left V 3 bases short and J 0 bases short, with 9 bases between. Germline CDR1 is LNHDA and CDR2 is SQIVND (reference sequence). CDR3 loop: CASSMGKSSYEQYF. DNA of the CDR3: TGTGCCAGTAGTATGGGGAAAAGCTCCTACGAGCAGTACTTC.